One and the same sample provided the 31 T cell receptor beta chains below, sequenced in a study of CD8 T cells in Susac syndrome. Random-hexamer reverse transcription was applied to about 0.5 to 1 ug RNA. TCRdb used MiXCR to reprocess the immunoSEQ multiplex PCR reads, holding one entry per CDR3 protein. Of roughly 200,000 distinct CDR3 sequences in the sample, roughly 94% were seen once. Sample: CD4+ T cells from PBMCs. The source is a human donor with multiple sclerosis.

V is TRBV5-6 and J is TRBJ1-2; D possibly corresponds to TRBD1 (6 bases). The CDR3 is 14 residues long. The V and J ends lost 0 bases and 5 bases respectively, with 11 bases between them. Germline V gives CDR1 SGHDT, CDR2 YYEEEE. CDR3 nucleotides: TGTGCCAGCAGCTTGGACAGGGTAGAGTATGGCTACACCTTC. Protein product: CASSLDRVEYGYTF.

The chain couples TRBV12-3 or TRBV12-4 to TRBJ1-2; 9 bases are shared with TRBD1. J was trimmed by 7 bases and V by 4 bases; bases with no gene match: 4. This CDR3 region has 13 residues. As DNA, the CDR3 is TGTGCCAGCAGTTCTCACAGGGGGCCTGGCTACACCTTC. Amino acids: CASSSHRGPGYTF.

The gene calls are TRBV7-9 and TRBJ1-3; no clear D gene. Germline-derived CDR1 and CDR2 are SEHNR and FQNEAQ (reference sequence). CDR3 length equals 18 residues. Trimming took 0 bases from V and 3 from J, leaving 18 bases between them. The CDR3, as DNA: TGTGCCAGCAGCTTAGCGCGTGTCAGTGATTCGGGTGGAAACACCATATATTTT. It codes for CASSLARVSDSGGNTIYF.

DNA of the CDR3: TGTGCCAGCAGTTCCCCGGGACAGCTCTATGGCTACACCTTC. Amino acids: CASSSPGQLYGYTF. The V and J genes are TRBV12-3 or TRBV12-4 and TRBJ1-2, with 7 bases fitting TRBD1. The V and J ends lost 4 bases and 4 bases, in that order; junction bases with no gene match: 6. This CDR3 has 14 residues.

This clonotype appeared a single time. This chain uses TRBV18 with TRBJ1-1; no reliable D call. Trimming left V 3 bases short and J 3 bases short, with 11 bases between. CDR3 length: 14 residues. CDR1 is KGHSH, CDR2 LQKENI, per germline. Here the CDR3 reads CASSPPHLDTEAFF. The CDR3, as DNA: TGTGCCAGCTCACCCCCCCATCTTGACACTGAAGCTTTCTTT.

V gene TRBV12-3 or TRBV12-4 combines with J gene TRBJ1-6; D uncertain. CDR3 length: 17 amino acids. V was shortened by 1 base and J by 4 bases, with 14 bases between the two germline ends. CDR3 nucleotide sequence: TGTGCCAGCAGTTTAGATTCAGGACGGAGTTATAATTCACCCCTCCACTTT. It translates to CASSLDSGRSYNSPLHF.

The chain is built from TRBV3-1 and TRBJ1-2; tentatively, D is TRBD1 (6 bases). Germline CDR1 reads LGHDT; CDR2 reads YNNKEL (reference sequence). This CDR3 comprises 14 residues. V was clipped by 4 bases and J by 8 bases, with 17 bases between them. The CDR3 bases are TGTGCCAGCAGCCCGCTAGGAGGGGGAAACGGCTACACCTTC. Translated, it gives CASSPLGGGNGYTF.

The V call is TRBV20-1, the J call TRBJ2-1; D is unresolved. V lost 6 bases and J 4 bases, leaving 28 bases between the germline ends. CDR1 and CDR2 (germline): DFQATT, SNEGSKA (reference sequence). The CDR3 extends over 18 amino acids. For the CDR3, the DNA is TGCAGTGCCCCAACCCCCCGCCAAGGTTGGGGAAATTACAATGAGCAGTTCTTC. Translated, it gives CSAPTPRQGWGNYNEQFF.

V and J are TRBV15 and TRBJ2-3, with 10 bases identical to TRBD1. Trimming took 7 bases from V and 4 from J; bases not matched to a gene: 8. The germline CDR1 and CDR2 sequences are LNHNV and YYDKDF (reference sequence). The length of the CDR3 is 15 residues. CDR3 protein: CATTRGQGFPDTQYF. The CDR3 DNA is TGTGCCACCACCAGGGGACAGGGGTTCCCAGATACGCAGTATTTT.

CDR3 nucleotide sequence: TGTGCCAGCAGCCGTGGGAGGGCTCAAGAGACCCAGTACTTC. Protein sequence: CASSRGRAQETQYF. This chain connects TRBV9 to TRBJ2-5, with 7 bases matching TRBD2. Trimming cost V 4 bases and J 2 bases; bases outside gene matches: 5. CDR3 size: 14 residues. The germline V gene has CDR1 SGDLS and CDR2 YYNGEE.

The rearrangement uses TRBV20-1 and TRBJ2-4; 13 bases are a match to TRBD2. The CDR3 extends over 16 amino acids. The V gene's germline CDR1 is DFQATT and CDR2 SNEGSKA (reference sequence). J was trimmed by 0 bases and V by 3 bases; bases with no gene match: 2. CDR3 sequence reads: CSARGTSGVAKNIQYF. CDR3 DNA sequence: TGCAGTGCTAGGGGGACTAGCGGGGTAGCCAAAAACATTCAGTACTTC.

The chain combines TRBV12-3 or TRBV12-4 with TRBJ1-2, with 9 positions matching TRBD1. V lost 7 bases and J lost 7; bases outside the gene matches: 7. CDR3 length equals 13 residues. The CDR3 DNA sequence: TGTGCCAGCACCCTGATACAGGGGGCTGGCTACACCTTC. This codes for CASTLIQGAGYTF.

V usage is TRBV4-1 and J usage is TRBJ2-4; possibly TRBD2 for D (7 bases). Deletions cut 1 base from V and 1 base from J, with 17 bases between. The CDR3 covers 18 residues. Germline V CDR1 and CDR2: MGHRA, YSYEKL. For the CDR3, the DNA is TGCGCCAGCAGCCAAGGAATTGCCGGGGGGCAGGCCAAAAACATTCAGTACTTC. Translation gives CASSQGIAGGQAKNIQYF.

The J gene is TRBJ1-1, the V gene TRBV25-1; D is possibly TRBD1 (5 bases). CDR3 length: 13 residues. V was clipped by 7 bases and J by 5 bases, with 14 bases between them. Germline CDR1 MGHDK, CDR2 SYGVNS. The DNA of the CDR3 is TGTGCCAGCATTCGCGAGGGGTGGACTGAAGCTTTCTTT. Translating gives CASIREGWTEAFF.

V and J are TRBV6-5 and TRBJ2-7; D call uncertain. V was cut by 8 bases and J by 5 bases, with 16 bases left in between. CDR3 length: 13 residues. Germline V gene data show CDR1 as MNHEY and CDR2 as SVGAGI. The chain's CDR3 is CASHDISRHEQYF. The CDR3 DNA follows: TGTGCCAGCCACGACATATCCCGCCACGAGCAGTACTTC.

The chain joins TRBV3-1 to TRBJ2-5; D is unclear. The CDR3 spans 13 residues. CDR1 is LGHDT, CDR2 YNNKEL, per germline (reference sequence). Trimming took off 7 bases at V and 5 bases at J, with 14 bases between the two ends. CDR3 coding DNA: TGTGCCAGCACCTCCTACGCCGGGGAGACCCAGTACTTC. This gives the protein CASTSYAGETQYF.

The chain combines TRBV24-1 with TRBJ2-1; D assignment may be TRBD1 or TRBD2 (5 bases each). Trimming took off 3 bases at V and 4 bases at J, with 21 bases between the two ends. The CDR3 sequence is 18 residues long. The germline V gene has CDR1 KGHDR and CDR2 SFDVKD. The CDR3 is CATSDRGPVAGGYNEQFF. CDR3 nucleotides: TGTGCCACCAGTGATCGGGGCCCGGTGGCCGGCGGGTACAATGAGCAGTTCTTC.

Written as DNA, the CDR3 is TGTGCCAGCAGCCAAGAGTCGGTGACCCAGAAAGAGACCCAGTACTTC. Its translation: CASSQESVTQKETQYF. The chain combines TRBV3-1 with TRBJ2-5, with D hard to call. CDR1 and CDR2 (germline): LGHDT, YNNKEL (reference sequence). This CDR3 contains 16 residues. The V end lost 0 bases, the J end lost 3 bases, and 14 bases lay between the germline ends.

This chain connects TRBV30 to TRBJ1-5; D gene unclear. CDR1 and CDR2 (germline): GTSNPN, SVGIG (reference sequence). The CDR3 is 14 residues long. V lost 0 bases, J lost 9 bases, and 15 bases lay in between. For the CDR3, the DNA is TGTGCCTGGAGTGTAGACCCCCGGTCAGGGCCCCAGCATTTT. Amino acids: CAWSVDPRSGPQHF.

This clonotype appeared a single time. The chain couples TRBV20-1 to TRBJ1-5; 9 bases line up with TRBD1. Trimming took 6 bases from V and 6 from J; bases not matched to a gene: 9. This CDR3 is 14 amino acids long. Germline CDR1 DFQATT, CDR2 SNEGSKA (reference sequence). The CDR3 DNA follows: TGCAGTGCCCAACAGGGGGCAATGGTTCAGCCCCAGCATTTT. Its translation: CSAQQGAMVQPQHF.

CDR3 protein: CSAGGRALLNEQFF. CDR3 bases: TGCAGCGCCGGGGGCAGGGCACTATTGAATGAGCAGTTCTTC. The chain has TRBV29-1 and TRBJ2-1, with D tentatively TRBD1 or TRBD2 (6 bases each). The germline CDR1 and CDR2 sequences are SQVTM and ANQGSEA. This CDR3 is built from 14 residues. V was shortened by 7 bases and J by 7 bases, with 20 bases between the two germline ends.

This chain links TRBV2 with TRBJ1-6, with no clear D. CDR3 size: 15 residues. The germline V and J ends were trimmed by 7 bases and 1 base, with 11 bases remaining between them. Germline-derived CDR1 and CDR2 are SNHLY and FYNNEI. CDR3 DNA sequence: TGTGCCAGCACGCGGGAGGATTCCTATAATTCACCCCTCCACTTT. Translation: CASTREDSYNSPLHF. Based on the CDR3 plus reference TRBV2 and TRBJ1-6, the full variable domain is EPEVTQTPSHQVTQMGQEVILRCVPISNHLYFYWYRQILGQKVEFLVSFYNNEISEKSEIFDDQFSVERPDGSNFTLKIRSTKLEDSAMYFCASTREDSYNSPLHFGNGTRLTVT.

V gene TRBV12-3 or TRBV12-4 combines with J gene TRBJ1-5; D perhaps matches TRBD1 (6 bases). Trimming shortened V by 4 bases and J by 10 bases, and 14 bases separated the two germline ends. The CDR3 loop spans 13 amino acids. The CDR3 DNA follows: TGTGCCAGCAGTTCGACGGAGGGGGGACCCCAGCATTTT. It codes for CASSSTEGGPQHF.

This chain uses TRBV10-3 with TRBJ2-5; 8 nucleotides agree with TRBD2. The germline V gene encodes CDR1 ENHRY and CDR2 SYGVKD. The CDR3 contains 15 residues. J was trimmed by 7 bases and V by 5 bases; bases with no gene match: 12. DNA of the CDR3: TGTGCCATCAGTTCCGGGGGGGCGCCGGCCGGGACCCAGTACTTC. The encoded protein is CAISSGGAPAGTQYF.

The V gene is TRBV3-1, the J gene TRBJ2-4; D gene unclear. V lost 2 bases and J lost 0, with 5 bases in between. Germline lookup yields CDR1 LGHDT and CDR2 YNNKEL (reference sequence). This CDR3 is built from 14 residues. The CDR3 DNA reads TGTGCCAGCAGCCAAAGGTTAGCCAAAAACATTCAGTACTTC. This translates into CASSQRLAKNIQYF.

The chain uses TRBV6-5 and TRBJ1-1; TRBD1 might be the D (6 bases). Trimming stripped 2 bases from V and 3 bases from J, with 7 bases between. This CDR3 comprises 13 residues. Germline V CDR1 and CDR2: MNHEY, SVGAGI. The CDR3 nucleotides read TGTGCCAGCAGTTACAGGGGGGACACTGAAGCTTTCTTT. This sequence encodes CASSYRGDTEAFF.

The gene calls are TRBV2 and TRBJ1-6; 7 bases line up with TRBD1. V shed 5 bases, J shed 6 bases, and the junction held 7 bases outside the gene matches. Germline-derived CDR1 and CDR2 are SNHLY and FYNNEI. This CDR3 comprises 15 residues. Here the CDR3 reads CASSTGETSNSPLHF. The CDR3 coding sequence is TGTGCCAGCAGTACAGGGGAAACTTCTAATTCACCCCTCCACTTT.

The CDR3 bases are TGTGCCAGCAGTTCCCCTCGAGTGAACACTGAAGCTTTCTTT. Its translation is CASSSPRVNTEAFF. The chain has TRBV6-2 or TRBV6-3 and TRBJ1-1; D is ambiguous. This CDR3 contains 14 residues. The germline CDR1 and CDR2 sequences are MNHEY and SVGEGT. V was trimmed by 4 bases and J by 0 bases, leaving 9 bases between them.

The chain carries TRBV10-3 and TRBJ2-1; tentative D call: TRBD1 (5 bases). This CDR3 region has 12 residues. Trimming removed 2 bases at V and 6 bases at J, with 5 bases between. Germline V gene data show CDR1 as ENHRY and CDR2 as SYGVKD. CDR3 coding DNA: TGTGCCATCAGTGAGGGGGCCAATGAGCAGTTCTTC. Amino acids: CAISEGANEQFF.

This clonotype has only one observation. The chain couples TRBV12-3 or TRBV12-4 to TRBJ1-5; D perhaps matches TRBD1 (5 bases). The CDR3 loop spans 15 amino acids. Trimming removed 5 bases at V and 5 bases at J, with 16 bases between. The CDR3 protein is CASSNQGLDDQPQHF. The CDR3 DNA reads TGTGCCAGCAGTAACCAGGGTTTAGATGATCAGCCCCAGCATTTT.

V gene TRBV4-2 combines with J gene TRBJ1-2; D is unresolved. Germline-derived CDR1 and CDR2 are LGHNA and YNFKEQ. V was shortened by 1 base and J by 2 bases, with 14 bases between the two germline ends. The CDR3 contains 16 residues. CDR3 nucleotide sequence: TGTGCCAGCAGCCAAGTGGTGCGTGGGGAGAACTATGGCTACACCTTC. Translation: CASSQVVRGENYGYTF.